This T cell receptor beta chain was identified in a study of blood T cell repertoires in COVID-19. About the study: The United States, Italy and Spain provided the acute and convalescent COVID-19 samples. PBMCs, B-cell-depleted T cells, or T cells were the source of the cDNA or gDNA that made up the material.

Methods used by the authors: Reference gene primer amplification yielded estimated nucleated cell counts. Using immunoSEQ multiplex PCR, the repertoire was profiled, and TCRdb retains in-frame clones only, with some absent. The V and J calls and clone size come from that table; D and trimming were worked out from the DNA. The data contain approximately 67,000 clones, about nine tenths of them singletons. From germline, CDR1 is SGHDT and CDR2 YYEEEE. The length of the CDR3 is 12 residues. This chain links TRBV5-6 with TRBJ1-1; perhaps TRBD1 as D (6 bases). Sequenced input: peripheral blood. The source is a man in his forties or fifties with active COVID-19. The CDR3 sequence is CARTRGDTEAFF. The CDR3 nucleotides are TGTGCTCGGACCAGGGGAGACACTGAAGCTTTCTTT.